This TCR beta chain is drawn from a study of T cell changes during pregnancy in multiple sclerosis. The data were produced by immunoSEQ multiplex PCR, yet TCRdb's version contains in-frame clones alone and is incomplete. This table has around 57,000 clones, approximately 92% appearing once. Trimming removed 2 bases at V and 4 bases at J, with 11 bases between. Germline V lookup: CDR1 MDHEN, CDR2 SYDVKM. The CDR3 consists of 14 residues. This rearrangement joins TRBV28 to TRBJ1-2; tentatively, D is TRBD1 (5 bases). Sequencing used CD4+ T cells from peripheral blood mononuclear cells, obtained in the third trimester of pregnancy. This clonotype was sampled from a female donor with multiple sclerosis, enrolled in a pregnancy study. The CDR3 is CASSLPGRPYGYTF. The DNA of the CDR3 is TGTGCCAGCAGTTTACCAGGGAGGCCCTATGGCTACACCTTC.